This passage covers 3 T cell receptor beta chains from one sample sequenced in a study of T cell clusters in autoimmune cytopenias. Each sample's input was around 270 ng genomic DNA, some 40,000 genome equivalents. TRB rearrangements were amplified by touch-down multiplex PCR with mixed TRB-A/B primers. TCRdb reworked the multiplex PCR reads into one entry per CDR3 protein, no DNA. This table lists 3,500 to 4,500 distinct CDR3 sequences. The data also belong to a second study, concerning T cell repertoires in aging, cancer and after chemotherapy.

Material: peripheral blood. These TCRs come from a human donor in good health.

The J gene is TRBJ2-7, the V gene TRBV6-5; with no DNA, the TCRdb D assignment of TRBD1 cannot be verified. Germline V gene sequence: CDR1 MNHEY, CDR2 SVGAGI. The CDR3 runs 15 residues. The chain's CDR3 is CASNPRRTDVHEQYF.

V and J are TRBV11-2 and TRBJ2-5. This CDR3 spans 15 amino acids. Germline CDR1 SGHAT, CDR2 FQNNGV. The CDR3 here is CASSRDGLGQETQYF.

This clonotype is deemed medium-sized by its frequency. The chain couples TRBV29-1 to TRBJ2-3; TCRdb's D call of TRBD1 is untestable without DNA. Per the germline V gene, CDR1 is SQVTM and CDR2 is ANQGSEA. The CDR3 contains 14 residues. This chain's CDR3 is CSVVMRAGADTQYF.